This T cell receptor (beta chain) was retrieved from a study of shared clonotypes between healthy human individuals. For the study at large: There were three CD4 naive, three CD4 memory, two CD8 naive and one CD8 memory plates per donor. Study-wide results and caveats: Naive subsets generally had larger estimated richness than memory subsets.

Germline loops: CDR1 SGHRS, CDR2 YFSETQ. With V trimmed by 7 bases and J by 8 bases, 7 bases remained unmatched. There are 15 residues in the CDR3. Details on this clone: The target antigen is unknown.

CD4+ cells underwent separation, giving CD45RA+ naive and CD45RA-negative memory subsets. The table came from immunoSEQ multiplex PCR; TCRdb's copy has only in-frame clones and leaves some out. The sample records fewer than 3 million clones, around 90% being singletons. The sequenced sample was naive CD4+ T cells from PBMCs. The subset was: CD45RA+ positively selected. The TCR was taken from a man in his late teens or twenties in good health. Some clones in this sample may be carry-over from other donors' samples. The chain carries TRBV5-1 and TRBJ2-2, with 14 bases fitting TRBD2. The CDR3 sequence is CASLGLAGAAGELFF. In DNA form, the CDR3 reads TGCGCCAGCTTGGGACTAGCGGGAGCGGCTGGGGAGCTGTTTTTT. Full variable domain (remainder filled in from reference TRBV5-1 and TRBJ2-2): KAGVTQTPRYLIKTRGQQVTLSCSPISGHRSVSWYQQTPGQGLQFLFEYFSETQRNKGNFPGRFSGRQFSNSRSEMNVSTLELGDSALYLCASLGLAGAAGELFFGEGSRLTVL.